This paragraph covers one T cell receptor (beta chain) sequence. The data belong to a study of blood T cell repertoires in COVID-19. Looking at the study overall: Sample material is recorded as cDNA or gDNA derived from T cells, B-cell-depleted T cells, or PBMCs.

Clones were sequenced by immunoSEQ multiplex PCR, and TCRdb holds only the in-frame ones, with some missing. The table shows 200,000 to 300,000 clones, with roughly 84% occurring only once. The CDR3 totals 14 residues. V lost 7 bases and J 4 bases, leaving 16 bases between the germline ends. Germline loops: CDR1 LNHDA, CDR2 SQIVND (reference sequence). The TCR sequence derives from a man between 60 and 75 years old with acute or convalescent COVID-19. Sequenced material: peripheral blood. The chain carries TRBV19 and TRBJ1-1; D uncertain. CDR3 in amino acids: CASIEGLRSTEAFF. The CDR3 nucleotides read TGTGCCAGTATTGAGGGTTTAAGGAGCACTGAAGCTTTCTTT.